The T cell receptor (beta chain) described here comes from a study of blood T cell repertoires in COVID-19. Study details: Sample material is recorded as cDNA or gDNA derived from T cells, B-cell-depleted T cells, or PBMCs.

In the original analysis: Nucleated cell counts were estimated from reference gene primer amplification. Repertoires were generated with immunoSEQ multiplex PCR, while TCRdb's copy carries only in-frame clones and drops some. D and trimming come from the DNA, and the V and J calls and clone size come from that table. The profile shows 120,000 to 150,000 clones, about 74% of them singletons. V was trimmed by 0 bases and J by 2 bases, leaving 12 bases between them. Germline CDR1 and CDR2: LNHNV and YYDKDF (reference sequence). This CDR3 has 16 residues. The TCR was taken from a middle-aged man with acute or convalescent COVID-19. The sample comprised peripheral blood. The chain couples TRBV15 to TRBJ2-3; no reliable D call. The CDR3 DNA sequence: TGTGCCACCAGCAGAGATCATCTATCTAACACAGATACGCAGTATTTT. Protein sequence: CATSRDHLSNTDTQYF.